This note documents a single TCR beta chain sequence. Trimming cost V 0 bases and J 0 bases, with 8 bases left between them. There are 16 residues in the CDR3. Per the germline V gene, CDR1 is MNHNY and CDR2 is SVGAGI (reference sequence). This record belongs to a study of blood T cell repertoires in COVID-19. In the source study's methods: Reference gene primer amplification gave estimated nucleated cell counts. Profiled with immunoSEQ multiplex PCR; TCRdb holds only in-frame clones, not every one. V, J and clone size reflect that table, while D and trimming were determined from the DNA. The data show 110,000 or so clones, about 88% seen once.

Sequenced: peripheral blood. The genes are TRBV6-6 and TRBJ2-2, with a weak D call TRBD1 (6 bases). This TCR derives from a woman aged 70 to 79 who had recovered from COVID-19. CDR3 DNA sequence: TGTGCCAGCAGTTACTCGACAGGACCGAACACCGGGGAGCTGTTTTTT. It translates to CASSYSTGPNTGELFF.